This TCR beta chain is drawn from a study of blood T cell repertoires in COVID-19. Data came from immunoSEQ multiplex PCR; TCRdb stores just in-frame clones and leaves some out. Among fewer than 300,000 clones listed, 80% to 95% were seen once. The length of the CDR3 is 16 residues. The germline V gene has CDR1 PRHDT and CDR2 FYEKMQ (reference sequence). With V trimmed by 5 bases and J by 5 bases, 9 bases remained unmatched. This chain joins TRBV13 and TRBJ2-1, with 10 bases identical to TRBD2. The material sequenced was PBMCs or T cells enriched from blood (not recorded which). The origin of this receptor is a woman between 25 and 40 years old who had recovered from COVID-19. The CDR3 loop is CASSRPTSGQNNEQFF. CDR3 DNA sequence: TGTGCCAGCAGCCGCCCGACTAGCGGGCAGAACAATGAGCAGTTCTTC.